This TCR beta chain was obtained from a study of T-cell memory formation after mild COVID-19. Study-wide results and caveats: A subset of responding clones appeared in pre-infection memory, suggesting cross-reactive memory joined.

In regard to this clonotype: The antigen is undetermined.

TCRdb fed the 5' RACE reads into MiXCR, producing one record per CDR3 protein. The sample contains about 190,000 distinct CDR3 sequences, approximately 20% of which appear only once. Trimming removed 6 bases from V and 3 bases from J, with 12 bases in between. Germline V gene lookup returns CDR1 LGHDT and CDR2 YNNKEL (reference sequence). This CDR3 spans 13 amino acids. The TCR was taken from an adult woman who had mild COVID-19 (a few samples of this study predate the infection). Cell type and time point are not known. The sequencing input was PBMCs or a T cell subset sorted from them (not recorded which). The gene calls are TRBV3-1 and TRBJ2-7, with D possibly being TRBD1 (6 bases). For the CDR3, the DNA is TGTGCCAGCAGTTCAGGGGACCACTACGAGCAGTACTTC. Translating it yields CASSSGDHYEQYF.